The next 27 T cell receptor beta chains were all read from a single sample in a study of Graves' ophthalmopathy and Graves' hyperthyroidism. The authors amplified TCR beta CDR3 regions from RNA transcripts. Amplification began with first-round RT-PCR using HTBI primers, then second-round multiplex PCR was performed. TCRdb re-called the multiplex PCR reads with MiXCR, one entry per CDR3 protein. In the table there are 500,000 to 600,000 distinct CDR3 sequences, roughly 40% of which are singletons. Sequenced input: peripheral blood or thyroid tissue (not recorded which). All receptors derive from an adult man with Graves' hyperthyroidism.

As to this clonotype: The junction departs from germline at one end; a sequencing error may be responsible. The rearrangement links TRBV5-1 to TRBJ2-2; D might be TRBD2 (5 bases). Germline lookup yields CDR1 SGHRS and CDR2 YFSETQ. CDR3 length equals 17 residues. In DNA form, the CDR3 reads TGCGCCAGCAGCTTGAGGCGCGGGCGGCTGAACTCCGGGGAGCTGTTTTTT. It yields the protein CASSLRRGRLNSGELFF.

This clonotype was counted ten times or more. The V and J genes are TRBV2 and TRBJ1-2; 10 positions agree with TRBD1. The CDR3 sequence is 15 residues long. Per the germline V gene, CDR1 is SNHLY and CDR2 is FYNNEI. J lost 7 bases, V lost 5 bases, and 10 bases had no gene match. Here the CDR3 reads CASSRQGAQDGGYTF. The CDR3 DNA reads TGTGCCAGCAGTCGACAGGGGGCGCAGGATGGTGGCTACACCTTC.

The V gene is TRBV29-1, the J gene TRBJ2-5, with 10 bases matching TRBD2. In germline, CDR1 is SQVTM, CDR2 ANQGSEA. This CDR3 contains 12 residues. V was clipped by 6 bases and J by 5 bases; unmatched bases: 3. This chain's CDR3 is CSVEGLAETQYF. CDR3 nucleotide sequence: TGCAGCGTCGAGGGACTAGCGGAGACCCAGTACTTC.

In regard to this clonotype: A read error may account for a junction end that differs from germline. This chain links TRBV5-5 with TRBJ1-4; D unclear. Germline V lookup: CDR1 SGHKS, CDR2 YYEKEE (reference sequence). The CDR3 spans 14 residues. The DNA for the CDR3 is TGTGCCAGCAGCCCCTGGAAGGGCCACGAAAAGCTGTTTTTT. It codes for CASSPWKGHEKLFF.

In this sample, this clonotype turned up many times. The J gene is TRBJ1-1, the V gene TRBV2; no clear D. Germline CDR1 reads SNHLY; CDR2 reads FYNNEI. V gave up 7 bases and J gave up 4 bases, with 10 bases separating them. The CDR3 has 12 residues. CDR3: CASTRKGTEAFF. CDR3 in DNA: TGTGCCAGCACTAGAAAGGGCACTGAAGCTTTCTTT.

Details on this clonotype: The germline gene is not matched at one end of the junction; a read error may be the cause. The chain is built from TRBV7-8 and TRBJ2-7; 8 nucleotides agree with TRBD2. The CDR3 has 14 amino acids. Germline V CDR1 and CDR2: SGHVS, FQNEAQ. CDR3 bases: TGTGCCGGCAGCCCGGTCGGGGGGGTCTACGAGCAGTACTTC. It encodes CAGSPVGGVYEQYF.

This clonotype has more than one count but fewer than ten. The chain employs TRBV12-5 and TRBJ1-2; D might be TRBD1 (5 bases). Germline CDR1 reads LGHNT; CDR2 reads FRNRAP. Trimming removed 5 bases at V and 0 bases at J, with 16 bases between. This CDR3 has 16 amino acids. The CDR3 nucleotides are TGTGCTAGTGGTCCCATACCGACGGGACCTAACTATGGCTACACCTTC. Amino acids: CASGPIPTGPNYGYTF.

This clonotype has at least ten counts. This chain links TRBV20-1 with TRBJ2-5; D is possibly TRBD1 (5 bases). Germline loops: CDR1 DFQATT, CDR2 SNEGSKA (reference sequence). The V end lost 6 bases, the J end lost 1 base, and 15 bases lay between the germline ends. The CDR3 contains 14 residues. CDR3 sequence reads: CSARRPDIQETQYF. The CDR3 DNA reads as TGCAGTGCCCGCCGGCCGGACATCCAAGAGACCCAGTACTTC.

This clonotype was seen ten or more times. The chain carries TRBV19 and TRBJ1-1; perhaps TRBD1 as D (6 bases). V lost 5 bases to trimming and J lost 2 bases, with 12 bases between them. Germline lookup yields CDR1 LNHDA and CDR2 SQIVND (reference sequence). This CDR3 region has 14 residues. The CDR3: CASSAKQGNTEAFF. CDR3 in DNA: TGTGCCAGTAGTGCGAAACAGGGAAACACTGAAGCTTTCTTT.

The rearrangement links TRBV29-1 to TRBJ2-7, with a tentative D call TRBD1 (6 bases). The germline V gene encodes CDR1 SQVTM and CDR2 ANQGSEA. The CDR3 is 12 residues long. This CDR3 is CRRIGQTYEQYF. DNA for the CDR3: TGCAGGCGAATTGGACAGACCTACGAGCAGTACTTC.

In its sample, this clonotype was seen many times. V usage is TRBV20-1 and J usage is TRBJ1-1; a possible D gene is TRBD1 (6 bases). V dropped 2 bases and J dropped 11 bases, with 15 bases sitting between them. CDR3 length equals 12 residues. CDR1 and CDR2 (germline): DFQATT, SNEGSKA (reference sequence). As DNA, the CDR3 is TGCAGTGCTAGAAGAGGGGGATTAGGTGCTTTCTTT. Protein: CSARRGGLGAFF.

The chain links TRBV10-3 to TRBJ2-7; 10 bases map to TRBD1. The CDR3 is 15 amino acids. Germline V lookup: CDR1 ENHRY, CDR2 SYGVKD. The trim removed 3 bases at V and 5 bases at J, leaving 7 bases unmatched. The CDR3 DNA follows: TGTGCCATCAGTGAATCTGGGGACAGGGGTAACGAGCAGTACTTC. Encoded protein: CAISESGDRGNEQYF.

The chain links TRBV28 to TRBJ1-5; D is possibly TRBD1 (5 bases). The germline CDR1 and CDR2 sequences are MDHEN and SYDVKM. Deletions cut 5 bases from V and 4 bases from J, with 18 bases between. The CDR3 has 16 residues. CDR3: CASSPNLGGGNQPQHF. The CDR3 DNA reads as TGTGCCAGCAGTCCGAATCTTGGTGGGGGAAATCAGCCCCAGCATTTT.

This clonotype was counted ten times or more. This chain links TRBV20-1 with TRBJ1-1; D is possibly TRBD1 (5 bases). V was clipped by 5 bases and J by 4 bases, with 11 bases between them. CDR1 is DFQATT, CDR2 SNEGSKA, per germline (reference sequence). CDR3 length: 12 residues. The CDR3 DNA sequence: TGCAGTGCTCGGAGCCAGGGCACTGAAGCTTTCTTT. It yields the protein CSARSQGTEAFF.

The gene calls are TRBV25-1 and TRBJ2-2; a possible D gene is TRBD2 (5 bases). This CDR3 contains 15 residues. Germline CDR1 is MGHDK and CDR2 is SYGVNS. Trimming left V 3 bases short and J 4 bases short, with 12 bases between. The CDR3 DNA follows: TGTGCCAGCAGTGATGCTACTGGGAGCACCGGGGAGCTGTTTTTT. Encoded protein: CASSDATGSTGELFF.

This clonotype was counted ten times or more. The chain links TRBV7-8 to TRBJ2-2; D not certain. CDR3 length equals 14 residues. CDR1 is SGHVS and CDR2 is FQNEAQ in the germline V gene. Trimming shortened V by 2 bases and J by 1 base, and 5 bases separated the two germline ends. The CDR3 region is CASSLSQNTGELFF. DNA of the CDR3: TGTGCCAGCAGCTTAAGTCAGAACACCGGGGAGCTGTTTTTT.

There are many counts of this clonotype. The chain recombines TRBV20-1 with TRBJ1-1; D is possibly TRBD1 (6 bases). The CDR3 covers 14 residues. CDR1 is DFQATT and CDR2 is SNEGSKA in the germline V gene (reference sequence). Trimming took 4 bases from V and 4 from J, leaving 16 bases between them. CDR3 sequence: CSAKSSAGATEAFF. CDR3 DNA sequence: TGCAGTGCTAAGAGCTCGGCAGGGGCCACTGAAGCTTTCTTT.

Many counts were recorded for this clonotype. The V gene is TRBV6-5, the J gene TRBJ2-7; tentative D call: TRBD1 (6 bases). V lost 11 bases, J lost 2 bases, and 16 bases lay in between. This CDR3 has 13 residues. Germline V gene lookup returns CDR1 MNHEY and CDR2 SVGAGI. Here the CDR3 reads CAAGVTYAYEQYF. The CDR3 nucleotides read TGTGCCGCAGGGGTTACCTATGCCTACGAGCAGTACTTC.

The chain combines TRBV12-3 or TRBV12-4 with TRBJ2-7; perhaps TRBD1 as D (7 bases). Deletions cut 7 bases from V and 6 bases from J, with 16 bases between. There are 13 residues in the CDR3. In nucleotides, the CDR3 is TGTGCCAGCACCCGGAGACAGGGACTCGAGCAGTACTTC. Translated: CASTRRQGLEQYF.

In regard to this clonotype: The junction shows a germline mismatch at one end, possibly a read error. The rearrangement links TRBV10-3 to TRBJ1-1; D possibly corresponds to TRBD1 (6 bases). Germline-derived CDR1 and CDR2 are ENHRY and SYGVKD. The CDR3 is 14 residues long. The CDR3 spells CASSTRGQPDEAFF. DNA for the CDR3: TGTGCCAGCAGTACACGCGGACAGCCAGATGAAGCTTTCTTT.

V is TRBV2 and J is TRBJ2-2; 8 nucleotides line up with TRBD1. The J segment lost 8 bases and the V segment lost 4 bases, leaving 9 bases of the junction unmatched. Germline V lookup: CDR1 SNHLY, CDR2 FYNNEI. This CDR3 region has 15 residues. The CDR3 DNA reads TGTGCCAGCAGTGGTTTTGCAGGGGGCTCGGGGGAGCTGTTTTTT. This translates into CASSGFAGGSGELFF.

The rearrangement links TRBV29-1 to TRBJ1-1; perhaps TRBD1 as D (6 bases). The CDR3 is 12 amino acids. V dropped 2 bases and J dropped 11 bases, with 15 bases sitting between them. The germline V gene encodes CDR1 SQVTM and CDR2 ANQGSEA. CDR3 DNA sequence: TGCAGCGTTGAACCCACAGGGTCCTCGGCTTTCTTT. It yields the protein CSVEPTGSSAFF.

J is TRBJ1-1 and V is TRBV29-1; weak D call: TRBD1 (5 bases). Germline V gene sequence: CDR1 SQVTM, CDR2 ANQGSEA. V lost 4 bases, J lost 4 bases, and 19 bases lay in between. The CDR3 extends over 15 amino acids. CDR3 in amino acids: CSVGEEAGLTTEAFF. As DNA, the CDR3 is TGCAGCGTTGGGGAGGAGGCAGGGCTTACCACTGAAGCTTTCTTT.

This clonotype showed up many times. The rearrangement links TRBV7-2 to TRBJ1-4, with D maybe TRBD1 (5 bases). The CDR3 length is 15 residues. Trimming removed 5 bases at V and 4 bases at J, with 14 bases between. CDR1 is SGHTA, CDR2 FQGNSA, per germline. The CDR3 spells CASSAGRNINEKLFF. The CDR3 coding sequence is TGTGCCAGCAGCGCGGGACGGAACATTAATGAAAAACTGTTTTTT.

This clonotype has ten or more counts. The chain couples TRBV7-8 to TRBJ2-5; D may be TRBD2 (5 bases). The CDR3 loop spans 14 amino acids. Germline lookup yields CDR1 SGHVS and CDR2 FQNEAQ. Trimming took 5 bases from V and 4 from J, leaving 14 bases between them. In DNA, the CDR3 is TGTGCCAGCAGCGGAGTTTCGGGGTTAGAGACCCAGTACTTC. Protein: CASSGVSGLETQYF.

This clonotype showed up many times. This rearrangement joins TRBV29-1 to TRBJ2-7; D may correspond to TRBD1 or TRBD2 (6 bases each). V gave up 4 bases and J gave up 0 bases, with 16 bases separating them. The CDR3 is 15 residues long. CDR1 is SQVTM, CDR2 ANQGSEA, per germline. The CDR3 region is CSVVGGLGLSYEQYF. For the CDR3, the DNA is TGCAGCGTTGTTGGGGGCCTGGGACTCTCCTACGAGCAGTACTTC.

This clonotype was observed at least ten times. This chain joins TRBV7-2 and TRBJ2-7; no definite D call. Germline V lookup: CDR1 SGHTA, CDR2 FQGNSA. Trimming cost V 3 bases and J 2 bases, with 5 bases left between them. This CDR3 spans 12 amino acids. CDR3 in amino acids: CASSFDTYEQYF. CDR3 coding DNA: TGTGCCAGCAGCTTTGATACCTACGAGCAGTACTTC.